This entry features one T cell receptor beta chain sequence. The antigen remains undetermined. Germline CDR1 and CDR2: MNHEY and SVGEGT. The V segment lost 0 bases and the J segment 0 bases; nucleotides outside the gene matches: 6. The CDR3 is 17 amino acids. This sample is part of a study of T cell responses to AZD1222 COVID-19 vaccine. Data came from immunoSEQ multiplex PCR; TCRdb stores just in-frame clones and leaves some out. The table records 6,000 or so clones, about 89% of them present only once. Study-wide results and limits: The donors showed a predominance of white British ancestry and of females, with possible underestimation of clonal diversity. All repertoire sampling was performed exclusively after the peak T cell response.

V and J are TRBV6-2 or TRBV6-3 and TRBJ2-7; 9 bases fit TRBD2. Sequencing was performed on peripheral blood, taken 28 days after the second AZD1222 dose. The receptor's source is an adult who received the AZD1222 COVID-19 vaccine. In DNA, the CDR3 is TGTGCCAGCAGTTACTCAGTCCTAGCGGGGAGCTCCTACGAGCAGTACGTC. Its translation: CASSYSVLAGSSYEQYV.